The clone carrying this TCR beta chain was seen ten or more times. This sample was taken from a study of human T cells and chemical hapten exposure. Background on the study: All patients underwent weekly scalp dosing with diphenylcyclopropenone for the full roughly 24-week study.

Time point denoted: pre-sensitization, week 0. Regarding treatment: therapeutic diphenylcyclopropenone sensitization with weekly scalp DPC. Between the trimmed V and J ends, which lost 0 bases and 4 bases, there was a span of 11 bases. The germline V gene has CDR1 LGHNA and CDR2 YSLEER. The CDR3 runs 15 residues. TCRdb reprocessed the RACE reads via MiXCR and lists one record per CDR3 protein. In the table there are about 110,000 distinct CDR3 sequences, roughly 12% of which are singletons. This TCR came from a woman aged 45-60 years with alopecia areata. Some clones in this sample may be carry-over from other donors' samples. The rearrangement joins TRBV4-3 to TRBJ2-3; D perhaps matches TRBD2 (5 bases). The material was whole blood, obtained in connection with sensitization to the hapten diphenylcyclopropenone (DPC). The CDR3 DNA reads TGCGCCAGCAGCCAAGATAGGGCGGGCGCAGATACGCAGTATTTT. Translation gives CASSQDRAGADTQYF.